Listed below are T cell receptor beta chains from one sample, sequenced in a study of T cells in Graves' hyperthyroidism and ophthalmopathy. TCRdb reprocessed the multiplex PCR reads with MiXCR, giving one entry per CDR3 protein. The sample records about 420,000 distinct CDR3 sequences, around 16% being singletons. Sequencing input: blood. Source of these receptors: a woman between 18 and 29 years old with Graves' hyperthyroidism. Both conserved end residues are part of each CDR3. A D gene is named only where the DNA matches it firmly. Only some rows state a clone size, as once, few, many or a class for expanded clones.

>TRBV20-1|many|TRBD2|TRBJ2-1
TGCAGTGCCCAGACTAGCGGGAAATACAATGAGCAGTTCTTC
CSAQTSGKYNEQFF
>TRBV6-1|many|TRBD2|TRBJ2-1
TGTGCCAGCAGTTACTCTGGACTAGCGGAAAATGAGCAGTTCTTC
CASSYSGLAENEQFF
>TRBV12-3/TRBV12-4|.|.|TRBJ2-5
TGTGCCAGCAGTTTAATGACAACCCTTCAAGAGACCCAGTACTTC
CASSLMTTLQETQYF
>TRBV28|many|TRBD2|TRBJ2-4
TGTGCCAGCAGTCCGTCAGGGCCCTCGGGGGGCATTCAGTACTTC
CASSPSGPSGGIQYF
>TRBV19|.|.|TRBJ2-7
TGTGCCAGTAGTATAGTGGGGGGCGCCAACTCCTACGAGCAGTACTTC
CASSIVGGANSYEQYF
>TRBV28|.|.|TRBJ1-2
TGTGCCAGCAGTTTCGAGGCTTATGGCTACACCTTC
CASSFEAYGYTF
>TRBV20-1|.|.|TRBJ1-5
TGCAGTGCTCCATCGCGAGACACTAGCAATCAGCCCCAGCATTTT
CSAPSRDTSNQPQHF
>TRBV9|few|.|TRBJ2-7
TGTGCCAGCAGCGCTGAACCAATGGACACCTACGAGCAGTACTTC
CASSAEPMDTYEQYF
>TRBV6-6|many|TRBD2|TRBJ2-7
TGTGCCAGCAGTTACCCAGGCGGGGGGCACGACGAGCAGTACTTC
CASSYPGGGHDEQYF
>TRBV11-2|many|.|TRBJ2-2
TGTGCCAGCACCATTAGCTTTAGGCAAAGCGGGGAGCTGTTTTTT
CASTISFRQSGELFF
>TRBV3-1|.|.|TRBJ2-5
TGTGCCAGCAGCCGATTCCAAGAGACCCAGTACTTC
CASSRFQETQYF
>TRBV10-1|.|.|TRBJ1-2
TGCGCCAGCAGTGAGGAGGGAGGGGCCAACTATGGCTACACCTTC
CASSEEGGANYGYTF
>TRBV27|many|.|TRBJ2-1
TGTGCCAGCAGTTTGAACGGGCTCTACAATGAGCAGTTCTTC
CASSLNGLYNEQFF
>TRBV3-1|.|TRBD2|TRBJ2-3
TGTGCCAGCAGCCAAGGACTAGCGGGAGGGAACACAGATACGCAGTATTTT
CASSQGLAGGNTDTQYF
>TRBV6-1|few|.|TRBJ2-2
TGTGCCAGCACCCGATCGGGGGCAGGGACCAACACCGGGGAGCTGTTTTTT
CASTRSGAGTNTGELFF
>TRBV24-1|.|TRBD2|TRBJ2-3
TGTGCCACCAGTGCCGCTAGCGGGAGCCCGGGCCAGTATTTT
CATSAASGSPGQYF
>TRBV5-1|many|.|TRBJ2-7
TGCGCCAGCAGCTTGGATTCGGCCAGAATTGACGAGCAGTACTTC
CASSLDSARIDEQYF
>TRBV6-1|many|.|TRBJ1-5
TGTGCCAGCAGTTATATCCAGGGTCAGCCCCAGCATTTT
CASSYIQGQPQHF
>TRBV5-4|many|.|TRBJ2-7
TGTGCCAGCAGCTGGGCCCTTAAGGGAGAGCAGTACTTC
CASSWALKGEQYF
>TRBV2|many|.|TRBJ2-2
TGTGCCAGCAGGGTCCCAGGGGTAAACACCGGGGAGCTGTTTTTT
CASRVPGVNTGELFF
>TRBV5-1|many|.|TRBJ2-3
TGCGCCAGCAGCTTGGGCAGCCTCACAGATACGCAGTATTTT
CASSLGSLTDTQYF
>TRBV12-3/TRBV12-4|many|TRBD2|TRBJ2-5
TGTGCCAGCAGTGATAGCGGGGGGGGGGAGACCCAGTACTTC
CASSDSGGGETQYF
>TRBV20-1|few|.|TRBJ1-3
TGCAGTGCTACCCTGGCAGGGAACACCATATATTTT
CSATLAGNTIYF
>TRBV12-3/TRBV12-4|few|.|TRBJ1-2
TGTGCCAGCAGGGACACGACAGGATTATCACGGTCCCTTGGCTACACCTTC
CASRDTTGLSRSLGYTF
>TRBV7-9|many|.|TRBJ1-2
TGTGCCAGCAGCTTAGTAGGGACCTATGGCTACACCTTC
CASSLVGTYGYTF
>TRBV12-5|many|TRBD2|TRBJ2-7
TGTGCTAGTGGTTTAGTTACTAGCGGGAGCCCTTACGAGCAGTACTTC
CASGLVTSGSPYEQYF
>TRBV18|many|.|TRBJ2-1
TGTGCCAGCTCAGCAATGTATTATAACAATGAGCAGTTCTTC
CASSAMYYNNEQFF
>TRBV14|few|.|TRBJ1-2
TGTGCCAGCAGCCAGAACCCAGGGATGGGTGGCTACACCTTC
CASSQNPGMGGYTF
>TRBV12-3/TRBV12-4|many|TRBD2|TRBJ2-2
TGTGCCAGCAGTGCCGGGACTAGCGGGAGTAGGGCCGGGGAGCTGTTTTTT
CASSAGTSGSRAGELFF
>TRBV6-1|many|TRBD2|TRBJ2-3
TGTGCCAGCAGCCTACCGCGGGGGGAGGCGTTATCCCGTACAGATACGCAGTATTTT
CASSLPRGEALSRTDTQYF
>TRBV6-1|many|.|TRBJ2-3
TGTGCCAGCAGTCCCGATAGGCCTCCCGGGACAACGCAGTATTTT
CASSPDRPPGTTQYF
>TRBV6-1|many|.|TRBJ2-1
TGTGCCAGCAGTCAAACCCTTAGCGCAAGCTCCTACAATGAGCAGTTCTTC
CASSQTLSASSYNEQFF
>TRBV12-3/TRBV12-4|.|.|TRBJ1-5
TGTGCCAGCAGTGATACAGGACGGCCCGGAATCCAGCATTTT
CASSDTGRPGIQHF
>TRBV12-3/TRBV12-4|many|.|TRBJ2-5
TGTGCCAGCAGTTTTGGGGGATGGGAGACCCAGTACTTC
CASSFGGWETQYF
>TRBV14|many|TRBD2|TRBJ2-2
TGTGCCAGCCGCCTAGCGGGGGCCGGGGAGCTGTTTTTT
CASRLAGAGELFF
>TRBV6-1|.|.|TRBJ1-3
TGTGCCAGCAGCTCGGGACACAGTGGAAACACCATATATTTT
CASSSGHSGNTIYF
>TRBV7-2|.|TRBD2|TRBJ2-1
TGCGCCAGCAGCCAAGAAGGAGCGGGAGTAAGCGATGAGCAGTTCTTC
CASSQEGAGVSDEQFF
>TRBV5-1|many|TRBD2|TRBJ2-3
TGCGCCAGCAGCCTAGGACTAGCGGTTTTCGGAGATACGCAGTATTTT
CASSLGLAVFGDTQYF
>TRBV18|many|.|TRBJ2-5
TGTGCCAGCAGCCCTGACGGGGAGACCCAGTACTTC
CASSPDGETQYF
>TRBV6-1|many|TRBD2|TRBJ2-3
TGTGCCAGCAGCGAATACGGGGGGGCCCTCACAGATACGCAGTATTTT
CASSEYGGALTDTQYF
>TRBV30|many|.|TRBJ2-5
TGTGCCTGGAGTAGAGGGCTGGGAGAGACCCAGTACTTC
CAWSRGLGETQYF
>TRBV11-1|many|TRBD2|TRBJ2-2
TGTGCCAGCAGTCTAGCGGGAGCGTGGACCGGGGAGCTGTTTTTT
CASSLAGAWTGELFF
>TRBV6-5|many|.|TRBJ2-5
TGTGCCAGCAGTTACTCGGGGGGAACCCAAGAGACCCAGTACTTC
CASSYSGGTQETQYF
>TRBV6-1|few|.|TRBJ1-2
TGTGCCACCTTATCCCCCCCCCTAGCCAATGGCTACACCTTC
CATLSPPLANGYTF
>TRBV5-6|many|TRBD2|TRBJ2-3
TGTGCCAGCAGCTTTACTAGCGGGAGGACGGTAGATACGCAGTATTTT
CASSFTSGRTVDTQYF
>TRBV28|many|.|TRBJ2-7
TGTGCCAGCAGTTCCGGGAAAGTCTACGAGCAGTACTTC
CASSSGKVYEQYF
>TRBV25-1|many|.|TRBJ2-3
TGTGCCAGCAGTGTAGGTGGCAGGGGCACAGATACGCAGTATTTT
CASSVGGRGTDTQYF
>TRBV18|many|TRBD2|TRBJ2-1
TGTGCCAGCTCATCTGCGGCTAGCGGGGCCCCTGAGCAGTTCTTC
CASSSAASGAPEQFF
>TRBV12-3/TRBV12-4|many|.|TRBJ1-5
TGTGCCAGCAGTCGGGGGGGAGAACAGCCCCAGCATTTT
CASSRGGEQPQHF